The 20 T cell receptor beta chains listed next were all sequenced from one sample in a study of cytomegalovirus exposure and HLA in healthy donors. PCR amplification relied on 60 Vbeta primers (plus 13 Jbeta primers). Using immunoSEQ multiplex PCR, the repertoire was profiled, and TCRdb retains in-frame clones only, with some absent. The data hold 170,000 or so clones, with over 70% observed a single time. The sequenced sample was PBMCs. The origin of the receptors is a woman in her forties or fifties in good health and CMV-seropositive.

The chain joins TRBV7-2 to TRBJ2-1; 9 positions agree with TRBD1. The V gene end was trimmed by 5 bases and the J gene end by 4 bases; junction bases not matched to a gene: 9. CDR3 size: 16 residues. The germline V gene has CDR1 SGHTA and CDR2 FQGNSA. The DNA of the CDR3 is TGTGCCAGCAGCCCCCAGACAGGGGGACATTACAATGAGCAGTTCTTC. It translates to CASSPQTGGHYNEQFF.

This CDR3 is CATTTGGLNNEQFF. The CDR3 DNA sequence: TGTGCCACTACCACAGGGGGTCTCAACAATGAGCAGTTCTTC. The J gene is TRBJ2-1, the V gene TRBV28; TRBD1 matches 8 bases. The junction had 10 bases not matched to a gene; V was cut back by 10 bases and J by 5 bases. Germline values: CDR1 MDHEN, CDR2 SYDVKM. The CDR3 extends over 14 amino acids. The variable domain in full, completed from reference TRBV28 and TRBJ2-1, reads DVKVTQSSRYLVKRTGEKVFLECVQDMDHENMFWYRQDPGLGLRLIYFSYDVKMKEKGDIPEGYSVSREKKERFSLILESASTNQTSMYLCATTTGGLNNEQFFGPGTRLTVL.

This clone appeared a single time. The chain links TRBV10-3 to TRBJ1-1; D remains ambiguous. The length of the CDR3 is 14 residues. Deletions cut 4 bases from V and 3 bases from J, with 12 bases between. Germline V lookup: CDR1 ENHRY, CDR2 SYGVKD. CDR3 sequence reads: CAISGAPPYTEAFF. CDR3 in DNA: TGTGCCATCAGTGGGGCCCCACCCTACACTGAAGCTTTCTTT.

The CDR3 nucleotides are TGTGCCTGCCCTAGCGGGAGCGTAAATGAGCAGTTCTTC. Translation gives CACPSGSVNEQFF. The V gene is TRBV28, the J gene TRBJ2-1; 10 positions match TRBD2. The CDR3 contains 13 residues. With 11 bases clipped from V and 7 bases from J, the junction kept 8 bases outside the gene matches. Germline-derived CDR1 and CDR2 are MDHEN and SYDVKM. Based on the CDR3 plus reference TRBV28 and TRBJ2-1, the full variable domain is DVKVTQSSRYLVKRTGEKVFLECVQDMDHENMFWYRQDPGLGLRLIYFSYDVKMKEKGDIPEGYSVSREKKERFSLILESASTNQTSMYLCACPSGSVNEQFFGPGTRLTVL.

With regard to this clone: An end of the junction differs from the germline gene, which may be a read error. The chain carries TRBV4-3 and TRBJ2-4, with TRBD2 matching over 8 bases. Germline CDR1 and CDR2: LGHNA and YSLEER. The CDR3 extends over 15 amino acids. The CDR3 protein is CASSQRTSRENSQYF. As DNA, the CDR3 is TGCGCCAGCAGCCAGAGGACTAGCAGAGAAAACAGTCAGTACTTC.

On this clone: One end of the junction is discordant with germline, which a read error may explain. The chain recombines TRBV7-2 with TRBJ1-1, with no clear D. The germline V gene has CDR1 SGHTA and CDR2 FQGNSA. This CDR3 spans 12 amino acids. The CDR3 DNA is TGTGCCAGCAGCCCCTGGGGAGCGTCAATTCTCTTT. Translating it yields CASSPWGASILF.

The chain has TRBV28 and TRBJ1-3; TRBD1 matches 9 bases. Trimming removed 5 bases from V and 0 bases from J; junction bases left unmatched: 5. Looked up from germline, CDR1 is MDHEN and CDR2 is SYDVKM. The CDR3 loop spans 16 amino acids. CDR3 region: CASSPGQGDSGNTIYF. CDR3 bases: TGTGCCAGCAGTCCGGGACAGGGAGACTCTGGAAACACCATATATTTT.

The chain is built from TRBV7-2 and TRBJ2-1; 14 bases are a match to TRBD2. With 5 bases clipped from V and 9 bases from J, the junction kept 12 bases outside the gene matches. CDR3 size: 17 residues. Germline assignment: CDR1 SGHTA and CDR2 FQGNSA. The CDR3 loop reads CASSTRTSGRRAGEQFF. DNA for the CDR3: TGTGCCAGCAGCACCAGGACTAGCGGGAGGAGGGCTGGTGAGCAGTTCTTC. Full variable domain (outside the CDR3, taken from reference TRBV7-2 and TRBJ2-1): GAGVSQSPSNKVTEKGKDVELRCDPISGHTALYWYRQSLGQGLEFLIYFQGNSAPDKSGLPSDRFSAERTGGSVSTLTIQRTQQEDSAVYLCASSTRTSGRRAGEQFFGPGTRLTVL.

This chain links TRBV10-3 with TRBJ1-3; unclear D gene. Germline V gene sequence: CDR1 ENHRY, CDR2 SYGVKD. Trimming removed 8 bases from V and 0 bases from J, with 14 bases in between. The CDR3 is made up of 15 amino acids. The CDR3 protein is CAIGLTHSSGNTIYF. The CDR3 coding sequence is TGTGCCATCGGCCTGACACACTCCTCTGGAAACACCATATATTTT.

The V gene is TRBV29-1, the J gene TRBJ1-1; D may be TRBD1 (5 bases). V was pared by 8 bases and J by 3 bases, with 13 bases between. The CDR3 contains 12 residues. The V gene's germline CDR1 is SQVTM and CDR2 ANQGSEA. CDR3 coding DNA: TGCAGCACCCCTCGGGGGGACACTGAAGCTTTCTTT. Translation gives CSTPRGDTEAFF.

This clone has a single count. The chain is built from TRBV5-5 and TRBJ1-1; D is uncertain. Germline CDR1 reads SGHKS; CDR2 reads YYEKEE (reference sequence). V was pared by 5 bases and J by 2 bases, with 4 bases between. The CDR3 extends over 11 amino acids. CDR3 amino acids: CASRLNTEAFF. The CDR3, as DNA: TGTGCCAGCAGACTAAACACTGAAGCTTTCTTT.

This clone was seen only a few times. The genes are TRBV5-1 and TRBJ2-3; TRBD2 aligns across 12 bases. V gave up 4 bases and J gave up 5 bases; unmatched junction bases: 11. Per germline, CDR1 SGHRS and CDR2 YFSETQ. The CDR3 spans 17 residues. The CDR3 sequence is CASSRGRMTSGGDTQYF. Written as DNA, the CDR3 is TGCGCCAGCAGCCGGGGGAGGATGACTAGCGGGGGAGATACGCAGTATTTT. The full variable domain, with the rest looked up from reference TRBV5-1 and TRBJ2-3, is KAGVTQTPRYLIKTRGQQVTLSCSPISGHRSVSWYQQTPGQGLQFLFEYFSETQRNKGNFPGRFSGRQFSNSRSEMNVSTLELGDSALYLCASSRGRMTSGGDTQYFGPGTRLTVL.

This clone was detected once. The CDR3 here is CASSYSIGSSYNEQFF. The CDR3 DNA sequence: TGTGCCAGCAGTTACTCGATCGGGAGCTCCTACAATGAGCAGTTCTTC. V usage is TRBV6-6 and J usage is TRBJ2-1, with D perhaps TRBD2 (6 bases). The CDR3 runs to 16 residues. CDR1 and CDR2 (germline): MNHNY, SVGAGI (reference sequence). Trimming removed 0 bases at V and 0 bases at J, with 9 bases between.

In its sample, this clone was seen a few times. The rearrangement links TRBV11-2 to TRBJ2-6; weak D call: TRBD1 (5 bases). V lost 0 bases and J 2 bases, leaving 20 bases between the germline ends. This CDR3 contains 20 residues. CDR1 SGHAT and CDR2 FQNNGV come from the germline V gene. CDR3 DNA sequence: TGTGCCAGCAGCTTAGAGGAGCTGGGGCGTCTGGCCCCTGGGGCCAACGTCCTGACTTTC. It encodes CASSLEELGRLAPGANVLTF.

The chain has TRBV19 and TRBJ2-3; 9 bases align to TRBD1. V lost 9 bases and J lost 1; bases outside the gene matches: 8. This CDR3 is 15 amino acids long. Germline CDR1 LNHDA, CDR2 SQIVND (reference sequence). The CDR3 is CASGGTGRGTDTQYF. CDR3 DNA: TGTGCCAGCGGAGGGACAGGGAGGGGCACAGATACGCAGTATTTT.

This clone was counted a single time. V gene TRBV5-4 combines with J gene TRBJ2-3, with 7 bases lining up with TRBD2. Germline-derived CDR1 and CDR2 are SGHNT and YYREEE (reference sequence). CDR3 length: 14 residues. J lost 5 bases, V lost 4 bases, and 7 bases had no gene match. The CDR3 is CASSPAGFGDTQYF. CDR3 sequence (DNA): TGTGCCAGCAGCCCAGCGGGGTTTGGAGATACGCAGTATTTT. Full variable domain (missing parts from reference TRBV5-4 and TRBJ2-3): ETGVTQSPTHLIKTRGQQVTLRCSSQSGHNTVSWYQQALGQGPQFIFQYYREEENGRGNFPPRFSGLQFPNYSSELNVNALELDDSALYLCASSPAGFGDTQYFGPGTRLTVL.

This chain uses TRBV4-2 with TRBJ2-6; D is possibly TRBD1 (5 bases). Germline CDR1 LGHNA, CDR2 YNFKEQ. This CDR3 comprises 19 residues. Trimming left V 0 bases short and J 1 base short, with 16 bases between. CDR3 loop: CASSQDSGRAGSGANVLTF. Written as DNA, the CDR3 is TGTGCCAGCAGCCAAGATTCGGGCAGGGCAGGATCTGGGGCCAACGTCCTGACTTTC.

This clone was recorded a few times. CDR3 DNA: TGTGCCAGCAGCTTGAAGACAGGCCCCACTGAAGCTTTCTTT. This gives the protein CASSLKTGPTEAFF. The chain recombines TRBV11-3 with TRBJ1-1; D might be TRBD1 (6 bases). With 3 bases removed from V and 4 bases from J, the gap between germline ends came to 12 bases. CDR3 length equals 14 residues. In germline, CDR1 is SGHNT, CDR2 YENEEA.

CDR3 region: CASSLLSGTGREQFF. In DNA form, the CDR3 reads TGTGCCAGCAGCTTATTGTCAGGGACAGGGCGTGAGCAGTTCTTC. The gene calls are TRBV7-2 and TRBJ2-1; 9 positions agree with TRBD1. The CDR3 is 15 amino acids. Germline values: CDR1 SGHTA, CDR2 FQGNSA. With 2 bases clipped from V and 9 bases from J, the junction kept 8 bases outside the gene matches.

This clone was observed a few times. The CDR3 here is CASSLGTGGWDGYTF. The CDR3 DNA reads TGCGCCAGCAGCTTGGGGACAGGGGGCTGGGATGGCTACACCTTC. The rearrangement links TRBV5-1 to TRBJ1-2; 11 bases map to TRBD1. The CDR3 contains 15 residues. The trim removed 0 bases at V and 6 bases at J, leaving 4 bases unmatched. Germline loops: CDR1 SGHRS, CDR2 YFSETQ. Variable domain in full (rest from reference TRBV5-1 and TRBJ1-2): KAGVTQTPRYLIKTRGQQVTLSCSPISGHRSVSWYQQTPGQGLQFLFEYFSETQRNKGNFPGRFSGRQFSNSRSEMNVSTLELGDSALYLCASSLGTGGWDGYTFGSGTRLTVV.